The 4 T cell receptor beta chains in this list originate from one sample, sequenced in a study of T cells in Graves' hyperthyroidism and ophthalmopathy. Amplified TCR beta CDR3 regions came from RNA transcripts. A first-round RT-PCR of the TCR CDR3 used the HTBI primer set. One entry per CDR3 protein, called by TCRdb with MiXCR from the multiplex PCR reads. The table shows a few hundred thousand distinct CDR3 sequences, with around 18% occurring only once. Material: blood. The receptor source for this set is a man aged 35 to 55 with Graves' hyperthyroidism.

This clonotype was seen repeatedly, ten times or more. The CDR3 bases are TGTGCCAGCAGTTACGATTTTTGGAGGAATCGAAACAGACGATATTCACCCCTCCACTTT. Its protein is CASSYDFWRNRNRRYSPLHF. The chain links TRBV6-2 or TRBV6-3 to TRBJ1-6; no clear D. V lost 2 bases and J 8 bases, leaving 28 bases between the germline ends. There are 20 residues in the CDR3. Germline CDR1 is MNHEY and CDR2 is SVGEGT.

This clonotype was detected many times. The chain carries TRBV28 and TRBJ1-2; TRBD1 matches at 12 bases. J lost 5 bases, V lost 6 bases, and 10 bases had no gene match. The CDR3 contains 16 residues. In germline, CDR1 is MDHEN, CDR2 SYDVKM. DNA of the CDR3: TGTGCCAGCAGATCCGGGACAGGGGGCGCGAATTATGGCTACACCTTC. Translating gives CASRSGTGGANYGYTF.

This clonotype was seen ten or more times. V usage is TRBV2 and J usage is TRBJ2-5, with 7 bases lining up with TRBD2. The CDR3 runs to 15 residues. The trim removed 2 bases at V and 4 bases at J, leaving 7 bases unmatched. Germline CDR1 reads SNHLY; CDR2 reads FYNNEI. CDR3 loop: CASSEPAGSPETQYF. The CDR3 DNA follows: TGTGCCAGCAGTGAACCAGCGGGATCCCCAGAGACCCAGTACTTC. Complete variable domain (other parts from reference TRBV2 and TRBJ2-5): EPEVTQTPSHQVTQMGQEVILRCVPISNHLYFYWYRQILGQKVEFLVSFYNNEISEKSEIFDDQFSVERPDGSNFTLKIRSTKLEDSAMYFCASSEPAGSPETQYFGPGTRLLVL.

This clonotype appeared many times. This rearrangement joins TRBV12-3 or TRBV12-4 to TRBJ1-5; D is unresolved. The ends were cut back, 5 bases at V and 0 bases at J, with 11 bases in the middle. This CDR3 spans 15 amino acids. DNA for the CDR3: TGTGCCAGCAGTCGAGGACCTCATAGCAATCAGCCCCAGCATTTT. Residues: CASSRGPHSNQPQHF.